The 28 T cell receptor beta chains given below trace back to one sample, sequenced in a study of T cell repertoires in cytomegalovirus infection (dated 2019 in TCRdb). Sequencing was performed on an Illumina HiSeq 1500. TCRdb took the public reads, trimmed them with fastp at Q25, ran MiXCR for clone calling and kept in-frame beta chains. Each record represents a unique CDR3 protein, reported with the most common genes and DNA among its rows. This sample comprises more than 250,000 distinct CDR3 sequences, roughly 13% of them detected only once. The top ten hold 7.5% to 10% of the sample. Sequences were obtained from PBMCs. The origin of the receptors is a human donor in good health (CMV status not recorded). Some clones in this sample may be carry-over from other donors' samples.

The chain carries TRBV6-6 and TRBJ2-6; TRBD1 aligns across 8 bases. The V gene end was trimmed by 4 bases and the J gene end by 0 bases; junction bases not matched to a gene: 8. Germline V gene data show CDR1 as MNHNY and CDR2 as SVGAGI (reference sequence). The CDR3 contains 18 residues. In DNA form, the CDR3 reads TGTGCCAGCAGTTCGGGACAGGCTTCCCTCTCTGGGGCCAACGTCCTGACTTTC. The encoded protein is CASSSGQASLSGANVLTF.

This clonotype was counted a few times. V is TRBV7-2 and J is TRBJ2-3; 13 bases map to TRBD2. V lost 4 bases to trimming and J lost 2 bases; unmatched junction nucleotides: 6. Germline CDR1 is SGHTA and CDR2 is FQGNSA. The CDR3 sequence is 17 residues long. This chain's CDR3 is CASSSRTSGRFTDTQYF. Written as DNA, the CDR3 is TGTGCCAGCAGCTCTCGGACTAGCGGGAGATTCACAGATACGCAGTATTTT. The full variable domain, with the rest looked up from reference TRBV7-2 and TRBJ2-3, is GAGVSQSPSNKVTEKGKDVELRCDPISGHTALYWYRQSLGQGLEFLIYFQGNSAPDKSGLPSDRFSAERTGGSVSTLTIQRTQQEDSAVYLCASSSRTSGRFTDTQYFGPGTRLTVL.

In its sample, this clonotype was seen many times. The chain employs TRBV28 and TRBJ1-5, with a possible D match to TRBD1 (6 bases). The CDR3 is 16 amino acids. Trimming cost V 6 bases and J 3 bases, with 18 bases left between them. Germline V gene data show CDR1 as MDHEN and CDR2 as SYDVKM. The CDR3 coding sequence is TGTGCCAGCAGCCAGTCCGGGACACCTCTCAATCAGCCCCAGCATTTT. Protein product: CASSQSGTPLNQPQHF. Full variable domain (rest looked up from reference TRBV28 and TRBJ1-5): DVKVTQSSRYLVKRTGEKVFLECVQDMDHENMFWYRQDPGLGLRLIYFSYDVKMKEKGDIPEGYSVSREKKERFSLILESASTNQTSMYLCASSQSGTPLNQPQHFGDGTRLSIL.

This clonotype showed up many times. This chain joins TRBV7-2 and TRBJ2-7, with 8 bases fitting TRBD2. CDR3 length: 15 residues. After removal of 3 bases from V and 6 bases from J, the junction contained 10 bases not matched to a gene. CDR1 SGHTA and CDR2 FQGNSA come from the germline V gene. The CDR3 nucleotides are TGTGCCAGCAGCTTGCGCGGGGGGACTGGCGGCGAGCAGTACTTC. This codes for CASSLRGGTGGEQYF.

V and J are TRBV20-1 and TRBJ2-1; 8 positions agree with TRBD2. The CDR3 length is 15 residues. Germline V gene data show CDR1 as DFQATT and CDR2 as SNEGSKA (reference sequence). The trim removed 6 bases at V and 4 bases at J, leaving 11 bases unmatched. For the CDR3, the DNA is TGCAGTGCCCCTACGGGACTAGGCTGGTACAATGAGCAGTTCTTC. Translated: CSAPTGLGWYNEQFF.

V is TRBV29-1 and J is TRBJ2-1, with D maybe TRBD2 (6 bases). Trimming took off 4 bases at V and 15 bases at J, with 19 bases between the two ends. The V gene's germline CDR1 is SQVTM and CDR2 ANQGSEA. The CDR3 length is 12 residues. In DNA form, the CDR3 reads TGCAGCGTTGTCCCGGGACTCCAGTCGCCGTTCTTC. It is translated as CSVVPGLQSPFF.

The rearrangement uses TRBV6-6 and TRBJ2-2; D is tentatively TRBD1 or TRBD2 (6 bases each). Germline V gives CDR1 MNHNY, CDR2 SVGAGI (reference sequence). CDR3 size: 14 residues. V gave up 8 bases and J gave up 1 base, with 11 bases separating them. Written as DNA, the CDR3 is TGTGCCAGCTCCGGGGGACAGAACACCGGGGAGCTGTTTTTT. This gives the protein CASSGGQNTGELFF.

This chain connects TRBV29-1 to TRBJ1-2, with TRBD1 as a possible D gene (5 bases). This CDR3 spans 12 amino acids. Trimming took off 5 bases at V and 5 bases at J, with 12 bases between the two ends. Germline-derived CDR1 and CDR2 are SQVTM and ANQGSEA. CDR3 DNA: TGCAGCGTTCCGACAGCATTATATGGCTACACCTTC. Its translation: CSVPTALYGYTF. Together with reference TRBV29-1 and TRBJ1-2, the CDR3 gives the full variable domain: SAVISQKPSRDICQRGTSLTIQCQVDSQVTMMFWYRQQPGQSLTLIATANQGSEATYESGFVIDKFPISRPNLTFSTLTVSNMSPEDSSIYLCSVPTALYGYTFGSGTRLTVV.

In this sample, this clonotype turned up a few times. The chain uses TRBV19 and TRBJ1-6; D remains unclear. CDR1 LNHDA and CDR2 SQIVND come from the germline V gene (reference sequence). This CDR3 region has 13 residues. Trimming pared 1 base from V and 10 bases from J, leaving 8 bases between. The CDR3 DNA follows: TGTGCCAGTAGTATAGGGGTACTCTCACCCCTCCACTTT. This codes for CASSIGVLSPLHF.

This clonotype has ten or more counts. This chain connects TRBV28 to TRBJ2-7; D is undetermined. V lost 6 bases, J lost 2 bases, and 8 bases lay in between. Germline CDR1 MDHEN, CDR2 SYDVKM. This CDR3 contains 12 residues. The CDR3 region has the DNA TGTGCCAGCAGATCGGTAGCCTACGAGCAGTACTTC. Encoded protein: CASRSVAYEQYF.

Ten or more counts support this clonotype. This rearrangement joins TRBV6-5 to TRBJ1-2; D unresolved. V shed 2 bases and J shed 2 bases, with 12 bases lying between them. The CDR3 is 15 amino acids. Looked up from germline, CDR1 is MNHEY and CDR2 is SVGAGI. Here the CDR3 reads CASSYGVEGNYGYTF. CDR3 bases: TGTGCCAGCAGTTACGGGGTCGAAGGGAACTATGGCTACACCTTC.

This clonotype was observed at least ten times. The rearrangement joins TRBV7-3 to TRBJ2-1; D is unclear. Germline CDR1 reads SGHTA; CDR2 reads FQGTGA. This CDR3 spans 15 amino acids. Trimming pared 3 bases from V and 0 bases from J, leaving 9 bases between. Here the CDR3 DNA reads TGTGCCAGCAGCTTCGACACCAGCTCCTACAATGAGCAGTTCTTC. Translation gives CASSFDTSSYNEQFF.

The J gene is TRBJ2-7, the V gene TRBV28; no definite D call. The V end was cut by 7 bases, the J end by 6 bases, with 7 bases between. This CDR3 spans 10 amino acids. Germline assignment: CDR1 MDHEN and CDR2 SYDVKM. This chain's CDR3 is CASKRTEQYF. CDR3 coding DNA: TGTGCCAGCAAAAGAACCGAGCAGTACTTC.

CDR3 in amino acids: CSVEGRQGVAGELFF. The CDR3 DNA reads as TGCAGCGTTGAAGGGAGACAGGGGGTAGCCGGGGAGCTGTTTTTT. The chain links TRBV29-1 to TRBJ2-2; 9 bases match TRBD1. Germline V gives CDR1 SQVTM, CDR2 ANQGSEA. J gave up 6 bases and V 1 base, and 6 bases lay outside the gene matches. The CDR3 extends over 15 amino acids.

At least ten counts were recorded for this clonotype. The chain carries TRBV6-2 or TRBV6-3 and TRBJ1-5, with 9 nucleotides matching TRBD1. Germline CDR1 is MNHEY and CDR2 is SVGEGT. With 4 bases clipped from V and 1 base from J, the junction kept 8 bases outside the gene matches. CDR3 length equals 17 residues. CDR3 sequence reads: CASSFPGQGRSNQPQHF. The CDR3 nucleotides read TGTGCCAGCAGTTTCCCGGGACAGGGAAGAAGCAATCAGCCCCAGCATTTT.

In this sample, this clonotype turned up many times. The chain carries TRBV29-1 and TRBJ2-7, with TRBD1 identical over 7 bases. The germline CDR1 and CDR2 sequences are SQVTM and ANQGSEA. J was trimmed by 1 base and V by 6 bases; bases with no gene match: 0. The CDR3 loop spans 11 amino acids. The CDR3 DNA sequence: TGCAGCGTGGGACAGTCCTACGAGCAGTACTTC. Its protein product is CSVGQSYEQYF.

J is TRBJ2-7 and V is TRBV20-1; the match to TRBD2 covers 11 bases. The V gene's germline CDR1 is DFQATT and CDR2 SNEGSKA (reference sequence). The CDR3 totals 14 residues. The V gene end was trimmed by 6 bases and the J gene end by 3 bases; junction bases not matched to a gene: 7. CDR3 nucleotides: TGCAGTGCGGCGGGGACTAGCGGATACTACGAGCAGTACTTC. This translates into CSAAGTSGYYEQYF.

This CDR3 is CASSQGAISYEQYF. The CDR3 DNA is TGCGCCAGCAGCCAAGGGGCTATATCATACGAGCAGTACTTC. The chain links TRBV4-3 to TRBJ2-7; D ambiguous. Trimming shortened V by 1 base and J by 4 bases, and 11 bases separated the two germline ends. Germline assignment: CDR1 LGHNA and CDR2 YSLEER. The CDR3 totals 14 residues.

This chain joins TRBV2 and TRBJ2-7; maybe TRBD2 (5 bases). Per the germline V gene, CDR1 is SNHLY and CDR2 is FYNNEI. The CDR3 contains 14 residues. The V end lost 7 bases, the J end lost 6 bases, and 19 bases lay between the germline ends. The CDR3 sequence is CASNAGRIPLEQYF. As DNA, the CDR3 is TGTGCCAGCAATGCGGGCAGAATTCCACTCGAGCAGTACTTC.

This clonotype was counted at least ten times. The CDR3, as DNA: TGTGCCAGCAGCTCCCAGACAGGGAGGGTCTCTGAAGCTTTCTTT. Amino acid sequence: CASSSQTGRVSEAFF. This chain joins TRBV7-2 and TRBJ1-1; 7 bases are shared with TRBD1. There are 15 residues in the CDR3. Germline trimming cut 4 bases from V and 6 bases from J; bases unmatched to any gene: 11. CDR1 and CDR2 from the germline V gene are SGHTA and FQGNSA.

Concerning this clonotype itself: At one end the junction does not follow the germline gene, possibly because of a read error. V usage is TRBV6-2 or TRBV6-3 and J usage is TRBJ2-1; D call uncertain. In germline, CDR1 is MNHEY, CDR2 SVGEGT. CDR3 length: 13 residues. The CDR3 loop reads CASASDTYNEQLF. The CDR3 DNA sequence: TGTGCCAGCGCCAGTGATACCTACAATGAGCAGTTATTC.

This clonotype was seen a handful of times. The chain combines TRBV20-1 with TRBJ2-7; unclear D gene. CDR3 size: 12 residues. The germline gives CDR1 DFQATT, CDR2 SNEGSKA (reference sequence). Trimming removed 1 base at V and 6 bases at J, with 10 bases between. CDR3 coding DNA: TGCAGTGCTAGAGGTTCGGCGAGCGAGCAGTACTTC. Amino acid sequence: CSARGSASEQYF.

The chain employs TRBV7-3 and TRBJ2-1; D is unclear. V was trimmed by 0 bases and J by 6 bases, leaving 12 bases between them. CDR1 SGHTA and CDR2 FQGTGA come from the germline V gene. The CDR3 spans 15 residues. The CDR3 sequence is CASSLTSKRGNEQFF. In nucleotides, the CDR3 is TGTGCCAGCAGCTTAACTTCGAAGCGAGGCAATGAGCAGTTCTTC.

The chain carries TRBV27 and TRBJ2-3; 7 nucleotides align to TRBD1. The CDR3 is made up of 16 amino acids. From germline, CDR1 is MNHEY and CDR2 SMNVEV (reference sequence). The V segment lost 6 bases and the J segment 4 bases; nucleotides outside the gene matches: 13. This CDR3 is CASRGQAWFSADTQYF. In DNA, the CDR3 is TGTGCCAGCAGAGGACAGGCTTGGTTTTCGGCAGATACGCAGTATTTT.

The table lists this clonotype with a few counts. This rearrangement joins TRBV2 to TRBJ2-2; no clear D gene. Germline V gene data show CDR1 as SNHLY and CDR2 as FYNNEI. The CDR3 has 13 amino acids. Trimming shortened V by 4 bases and J by 6 bases, and 9 bases separated the two germline ends. CDR3 residues: CASSVGMAGELFF. The DNA for the CDR3 is TGTGCCAGCAGTGTAGGGATGGCCGGGGAGCTGTTTTTT.

This chain joins TRBV20-1 and TRBJ1-5, with D hard to call. This CDR3 region has 12 residues. CDR1 is DFQATT and CDR2 is SNEGSKA in the germline V gene (reference sequence). Trimming cost V 5 bases and J 4 bases, with 9 bases left between them. The CDR3 sequence: CSAPPLNQPQHF. Written as DNA, the CDR3 is TGCAGTGCTCCCCCTCTTAATCAGCCCCAGCATTTT.

In this sample, this clonotype turned up many times. The chain joins TRBV5-4 to TRBJ2-7, with D possibly being TRBD1 or TRBD2 (6 bases each). Trimming took 4 bases from V and 1 from J, leaving 12 bases between them. Germline loops: CDR1 SGHNT, CDR2 YYREEE (reference sequence). The CDR3 extends over 14 amino acids. CDR3 DNA sequence: TGTGCCAGCAGCCCGGGGGCGAGGTCCTACGAGCAGTACTTC. This translates into CASSPGARSYEQYF.

This clonotype has a handful of counts. This sequence joins TRBV7-9 and TRBJ2-5; D unclear. The length of the CDR3 is 14 residues. From germline, CDR1 is SEHNR and CDR2 FQNEAQ (reference sequence). V lost 5 bases and J lost 2, with 12 bases in between. DNA of the CDR3: TGTGCCAGCAGCCCCATAAGACCGCAAGAGACCCAGTACTTC. Amino acid sequence: CASSPIRPQETQYF.